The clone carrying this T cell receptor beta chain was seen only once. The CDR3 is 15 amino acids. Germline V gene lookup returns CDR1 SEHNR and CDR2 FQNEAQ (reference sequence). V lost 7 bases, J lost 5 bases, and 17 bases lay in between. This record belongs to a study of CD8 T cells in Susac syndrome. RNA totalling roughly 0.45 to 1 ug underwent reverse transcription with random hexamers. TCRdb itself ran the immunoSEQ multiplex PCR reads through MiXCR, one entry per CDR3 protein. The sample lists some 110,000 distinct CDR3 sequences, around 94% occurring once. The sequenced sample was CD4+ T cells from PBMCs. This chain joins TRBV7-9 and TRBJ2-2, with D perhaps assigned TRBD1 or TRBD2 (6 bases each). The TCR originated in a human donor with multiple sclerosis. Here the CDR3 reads CASTQFGGATGELFF. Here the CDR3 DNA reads TGTGCCAGCACCCAGTTCGGGGGCGCAACCGGGGAGCTGTTTTTT.